This T cell receptor (beta chain) was retrieved from a study of CD8 T cells in ankylosing spondylitis. Findings of the study overall: Blood from ankylosing spondylitis patients appeared to carry a characteristic roughly eight-variant TCR beta motif. Disease-linked clones were CD8+ and relatively rare in peripheral blood. Clones tied to disease were said to be significantly enriched in matched ankylosing spondylitis synovial fluid. Prior work had noted some motif variants in reactive arthritis blood and synovial fluid.

J was trimmed by 10 bases and V by 0 bases; bases with no gene match: 6. The CDR3 extends over 16 amino acids. CDR1 is LGHNA and CDR2 is YSLEER in the germline V gene. With molecular barcodes, quantitative 5'-RACE was used to make the TCR beta libraries. TCRdb analysed the 5' RACE reads with MiXCR anew, one entry per CDR3 protein. The data show roughly 700,000 distinct CDR3 sequences, under 20% seen once. The table lists this clonotype with a few counts. Its antigen is unidentified. The sample was blood, either unsorted or a sorted T cell fraction (not recorded which). This clonotype was obtained from a male donor with ankylosing spondylitis. J is TRBJ1-6 and V is TRBV4-3; 10 bases align to TRBD1. This CDR3 is CASSQDGQGGRSPLHF. The CDR3 DNA is TGCGCCAGCAGCCAAGATGGACAGGGGGGTCGCTCACCCCTCCACTTT.